A single T cell receptor (beta chain) is shown here with its context. Its antigen is undetermined. The sample originates from a study of T cells in localized non-small cell lung cancer. Findings of the study overall: Adjacent lung held a median roughly 60 of the top 100 tumor clones. Longer overall survival accompanied higher blood T cell density. Because sequencing included only one region (of the tumor), heterogeneity remains possible.

The germline gives CDR1 SEHNR, CDR2 FQNEAQ (reference sequence). The ends lost 7 bases at V and 5 bases at J; junction bases unmatched: 10. The CDR3 totals 15 residues. The data were produced by immunoSEQ multiplex PCR, yet TCRdb's version contains in-frame clones alone and is incomplete. The sample consists of some 41,000 clones, roughly 91% of them appearing once. Material: PBMCs, obtained before any cancer treatment. The clonotype was recovered from a woman between 40 and 69 years old with stage II lung adenocarcinoma. The rearrangement joins TRBV7-9 to TRBJ2-1; 8 bases are shared with TRBD1. The CDR3 bases are TGTGCCAGCACCAGGGGACAGGCGTTTAACAATGAGCAGTTCTTC. Protein sequence: CASTRGQAFNNEQFF.